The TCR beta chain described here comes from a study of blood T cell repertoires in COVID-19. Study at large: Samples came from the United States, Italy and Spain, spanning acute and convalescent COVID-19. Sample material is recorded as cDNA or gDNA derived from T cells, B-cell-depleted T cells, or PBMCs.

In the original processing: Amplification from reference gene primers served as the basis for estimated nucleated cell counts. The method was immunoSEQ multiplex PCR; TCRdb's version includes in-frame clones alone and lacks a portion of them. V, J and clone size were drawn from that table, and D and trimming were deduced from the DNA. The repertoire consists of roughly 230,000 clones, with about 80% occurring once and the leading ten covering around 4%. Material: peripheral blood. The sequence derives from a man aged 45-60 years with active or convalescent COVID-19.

As DNA, the CDR3 is TGTGCCAGCAGCTCCTCGGACAGGGGGAGCACTGAAGCTTTCTTT. Residues: CASSSSDRGSTEAFF. This chain uses TRBV11-3 with TRBJ1-1; 10 nucleotides align to TRBD1. The J segment lost 4 bases and the V segment lost 4 bases, leaving 6 bases of the junction unmatched. This CDR3 spans 15 amino acids. CDR1 and CDR2 (germline): SGHNT, YENEEA.